This is a list of T cell receptor beta chains from one sample in a study of radiotherapy plus CTLA-4 blockade in lung cancer. Profiling relied on immunoSEQ multiplex PCR, and the TCRdb table lists in-frame clones only, not all of them. Of tens of thousands of clones in the sample, less than 80% were seen once. The sequencing used peripheral blood, collected from a patient treated with radiotherapy plus ipilimumab. These receptors were obtained from a human donor with non-small cell lung cancer who had stable disease on radiotherapy plus ipilimumab. CDR3s include the opening cysteine and the closing phenylalanine or tryptophan. D genes are given only for firm matches. Clone size, where shown, is once, few, many, or a class for clones that have expanded.

. TRBJ1-1 TRBV11-3 . CASSFPGSEEAFF TGTGCCAGCAGCTTTCCGGGCAGCGAAGAAGCTTTCTTT
. TRBJ2-7 TRBV9 . CASSVGAASSYEQYF TGTGCCAGCAGCGTAGGGGCAGCGAGCTCCTACGAGCAGTACTTC
. TRBJ2-1 TRBV28 . CASRQYNEQFF TGTGCCAGCAGACAGTACAATGAGCAGTTCTTC
. TRBJ1-1 TRBV5-6 . CASSPTGQGLNTEAFF TGTGCCAGCAGCCCAACGGGGCAGGGGCTCAACACTGAAGCTTTCTTT
. TRBJ2-2 TRBV7-8 . CASSYRVIGELFF TGTGCCAGCAGTTACAGGGTTATCGGGGAGCTGTTTTTT
. TRBJ2-7 TRBV27 . CASSLGPREYEQYF TGTGCCAGCAGTTTAGGCCCCAGGGAGTACGAGCAGTACTTC
. TRBJ1-2 TRBV7-9 TRBD1 CASIGTGGYGYTF TGTGCCAGCATCGGGACAGGGGGCTATGGCTACACCTTC
once TRBJ1-6 TRBV18 TRBD1 CASSPDRGPSTLHF TGTGCCAGCTCACCCGACAGGGGGCCCAGCACCCTCCACTTT
few TRBJ1-2 TRBV28 TRBD1 CASRSQGTYGYTF TGTGCCAGCAGGTCACAGGGGACCTATGGCTACACCTTC
. TRBJ1-1 TRBV10-3 . CAISESLTANTEAFF TGTGCCATCAGTGAGTCCTTGACAGCGAACACTGAAGCTTTCTTT
. TRBJ2-4 TRBV6-5 . CASTLSDGKNIQYF TGTGCCAGCACCCTCTCGGACGGCAAAAACATTCAGTACTTC
. TRBJ1-2 TRBV5-6 . CASSLAGLVGGYTF TGTGCCAGCAGCTTGGCAGGCTTGGTGGGTGGCTACACCTTC
. TRBJ2-6 TRBV11-3 . CASSLAGFGANVLTF TGTGCCAGCAGCTTAGCAGGGTTTGGGGCCAACGTCCTGACTTTC
. TRBJ1-1 TRBV19 . CASSIPAWEMRNAEAFF TGTGCCAGTAGTATCCCGGCATGGGAAATGAGGAACGCTGAAGCTTTCTTT
once TRBJ2-2 TRBV9 . CASSARGNTGELFF TGTGCCAGCAGCGCGAGGGGGAACACCGGGGAGCTGTTTTTT
. TRBJ1-1 TRBV2 . CATSEEMNTEAFF TGTGCCACTTCGGAGGAGATGAACACTGAAGCTTTCTTT
. TRBJ1-2 TRBV27 TRBD1 CASSSGQGYGYTF TGTGCCAGCAGTTCGGGACAGGGCTATGGCTACACCTTC
once TRBJ2-5 TRBV7-3 . CASSPFGETQYF TGTGCCAGCAGCCCGTTTGGGGAGACCCAGTACTTC
. TRBJ1-1 TRBV5-4 TRBD1 CASSPGQGLAEAFF TGTGCCAGCAGCCCAGGACAGGGTCTGGCTGAAGCTTTCTTT
. TRBJ1-2 TRBV19 TRBD1 CASRGGQRFYGYTF TGTGCCTCTAGAGGGGGACAGCGCTTCTATGGCTACACCTTC
. TRBJ2-5 TRBV18 . CASSPLQRTGETQYF TGTGCCAGCTCACCGCTACAGCGAACGGGAGAGACCCAGTACTTC
. TRBJ2-7 TRBV5-1 . CASSPRQGGYEQYF TGCGCCAGCAGCCCAAGGCAGGGGGGGTACGAGCAGTACTTC